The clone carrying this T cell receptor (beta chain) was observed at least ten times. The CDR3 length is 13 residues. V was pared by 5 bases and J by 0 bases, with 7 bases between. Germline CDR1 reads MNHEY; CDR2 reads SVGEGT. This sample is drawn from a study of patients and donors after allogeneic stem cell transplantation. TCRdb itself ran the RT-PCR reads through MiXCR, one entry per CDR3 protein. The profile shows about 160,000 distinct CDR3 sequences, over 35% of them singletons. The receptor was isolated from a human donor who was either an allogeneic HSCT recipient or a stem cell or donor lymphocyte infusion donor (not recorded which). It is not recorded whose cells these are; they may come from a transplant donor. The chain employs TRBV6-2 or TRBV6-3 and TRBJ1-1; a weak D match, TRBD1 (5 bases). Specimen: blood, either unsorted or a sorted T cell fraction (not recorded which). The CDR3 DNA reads TGTGCCAGCAGTCCGGGGCTGAACACTGAAGCTTTCTTT. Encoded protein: CASSPGLNTEAFF.